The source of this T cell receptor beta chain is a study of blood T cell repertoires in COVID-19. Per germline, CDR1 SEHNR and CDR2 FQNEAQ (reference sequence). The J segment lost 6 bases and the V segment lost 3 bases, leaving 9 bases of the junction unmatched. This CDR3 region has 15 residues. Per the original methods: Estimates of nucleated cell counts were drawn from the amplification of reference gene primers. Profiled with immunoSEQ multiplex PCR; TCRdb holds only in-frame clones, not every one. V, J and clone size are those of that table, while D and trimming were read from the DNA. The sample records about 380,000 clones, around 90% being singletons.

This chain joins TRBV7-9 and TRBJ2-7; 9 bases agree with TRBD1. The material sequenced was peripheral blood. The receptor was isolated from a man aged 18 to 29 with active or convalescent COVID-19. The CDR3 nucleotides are TGTGCCAGCAGCTTCGTCCCTCGGACAGGGGTCGAGCAGTACTTC. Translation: CASSFVPRTGVEQYF.